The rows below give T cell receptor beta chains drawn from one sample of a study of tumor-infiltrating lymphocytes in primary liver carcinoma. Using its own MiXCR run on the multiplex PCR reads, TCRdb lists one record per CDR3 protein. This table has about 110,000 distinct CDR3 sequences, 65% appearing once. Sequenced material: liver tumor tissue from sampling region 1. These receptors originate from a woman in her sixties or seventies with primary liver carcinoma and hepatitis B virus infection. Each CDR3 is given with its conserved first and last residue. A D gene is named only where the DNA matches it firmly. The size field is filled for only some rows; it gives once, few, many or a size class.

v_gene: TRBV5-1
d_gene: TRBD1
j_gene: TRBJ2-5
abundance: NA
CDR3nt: TGCGCCAACAGCCAACGGGACAGAGCCTTCTCAGAGACCCAGTACTTC
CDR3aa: CANSQRDRAFSETQYF

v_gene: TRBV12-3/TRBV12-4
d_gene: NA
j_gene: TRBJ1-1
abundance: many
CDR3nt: TGTGCCAGCAGTTTCGCCCGGGGCCTTGAAGCTTTCTTT
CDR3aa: CASSFARGLEAFF

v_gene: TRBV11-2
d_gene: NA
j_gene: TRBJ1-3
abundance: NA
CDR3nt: TGTACCAGCCGTTATAACGACAGGCCTCGAGGAAACACCATATATTTT
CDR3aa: CTSRYNDRPRGNTIYF

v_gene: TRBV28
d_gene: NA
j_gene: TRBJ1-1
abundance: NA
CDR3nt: TGTGCCAGCAGTTCCTCTTGGGGCCCGAACACTGTAGCTTTCTTT
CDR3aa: CASSSSWGPNTVAFF

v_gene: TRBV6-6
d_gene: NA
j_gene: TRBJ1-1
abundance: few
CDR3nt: TGTGCCAGCAGTCTCACATGTAACACTGAAGCTTTCTTT
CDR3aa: CASSLTCNTEAFF

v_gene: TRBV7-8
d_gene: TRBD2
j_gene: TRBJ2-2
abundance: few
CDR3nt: TGTGCCAGCAGTCGTGCCGTTACTAGCGGGAGGGCCAACACCGGGGAGCTGTTTTTT
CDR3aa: CASSRAVTSGRANTGELFF

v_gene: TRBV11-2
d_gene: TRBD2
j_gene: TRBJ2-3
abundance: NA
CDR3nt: TGTACCAGCAGCCCTGGACTAGCGGGCACAGATACGCGGTATTTT
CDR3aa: CTSSPGLAGTDTRYF

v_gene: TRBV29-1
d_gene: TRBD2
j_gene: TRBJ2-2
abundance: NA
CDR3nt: TGCAGCGTGTCTAGCGGGTACACCGGGGAGCTGTCTTTT
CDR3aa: CSVSSGYTGELSF

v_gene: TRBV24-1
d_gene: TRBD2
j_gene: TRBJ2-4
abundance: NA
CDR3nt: TGTGCCACCATTTCCCCGGGACTAACGGGAGAGAACATTCAGTACTTC
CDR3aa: CATISPGLTGENIQYF

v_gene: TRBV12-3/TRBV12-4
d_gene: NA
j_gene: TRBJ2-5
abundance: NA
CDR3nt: TGTGCCATCAGTCATTCGGGCCAGCGGGCGGGCATTCAATACTTC
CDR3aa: CAISHSGQRAGIQYF

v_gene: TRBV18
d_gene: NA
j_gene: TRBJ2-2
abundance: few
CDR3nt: TGTGCCAGCTCACCGCAAACACAGGGACCCGGGGAGCTGTTTTTT
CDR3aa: CASSPQTQGPGELFF

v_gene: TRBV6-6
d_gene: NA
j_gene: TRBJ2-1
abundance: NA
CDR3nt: TGTGCCAGCAGGCCAGCGAACTCCTACAATGAGCAGTTCTTC
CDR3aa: CASRPANSYNEQFF

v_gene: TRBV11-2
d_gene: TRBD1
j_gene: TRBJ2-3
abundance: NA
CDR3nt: TGTGCCAGCAGCAAGGACAGGGGGATCACAGATACACAGTATTTT
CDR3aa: CASSKDRGITDTQYF

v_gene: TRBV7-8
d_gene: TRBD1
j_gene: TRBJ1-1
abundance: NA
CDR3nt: TGTGCCAACAGCTTCGACAGGGGACGGACTGAAGCTTTCTTT
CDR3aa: CANSFDRGRTEAFF

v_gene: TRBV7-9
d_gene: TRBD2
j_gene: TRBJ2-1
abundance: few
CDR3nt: TGTGCCAGCAGCTTCGACCGTACCCAGCCGGGACTAGCGGGGCGGGGCGATGAGCAGTTCTTC
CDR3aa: CASSFDRTQPGLAGRGDEQFF

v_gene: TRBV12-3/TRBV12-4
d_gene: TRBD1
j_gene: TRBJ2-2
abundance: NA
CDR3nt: TGTGCCAGTCAGACAGGGGCAGGCTGGGAGCTGTTCTTT
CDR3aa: CASQTGAGWELFF

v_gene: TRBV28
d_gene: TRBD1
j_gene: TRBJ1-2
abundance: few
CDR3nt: TGTGCCAGCAGTCTACTGACAGGGGGAAGTCGAGGCTACACCTTC
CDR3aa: CASSLLTGGSRGYTF

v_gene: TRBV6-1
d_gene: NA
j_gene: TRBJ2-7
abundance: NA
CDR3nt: TGTGCCACCATGAAGACCTACGAGCAGTACTTC
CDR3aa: CATMKTYEQYF

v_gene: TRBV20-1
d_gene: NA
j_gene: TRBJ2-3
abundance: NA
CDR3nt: TGCAGCCCTAGAGATCTGTCTGTTCGGCAGTATTTT
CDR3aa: CSPRDLSVRQYF

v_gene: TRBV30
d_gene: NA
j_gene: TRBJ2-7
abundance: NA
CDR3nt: TGTGCCTGGAGTTTCGGAGGGAGCTCCTACGAGCAGTACTTC
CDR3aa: CAWSFGGSSYEQYF

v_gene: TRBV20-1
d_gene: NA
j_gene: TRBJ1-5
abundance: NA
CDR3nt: TGCAGTGCTAGAGGGACAGCCTATAGCAATCAGTCCCAGCATTTT
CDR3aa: CSARGTAYSNQSQHF

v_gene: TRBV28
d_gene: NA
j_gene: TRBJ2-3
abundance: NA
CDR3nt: TGTGCCAGCCCCCCGCGGAGGGCCCCGCTAGATACGCAGTATTTT
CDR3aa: CASPPRRAPLDTQYF

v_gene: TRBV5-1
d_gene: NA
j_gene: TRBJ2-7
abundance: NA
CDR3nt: TGCTCCAGCAGCCCCCTTTCGACAGGTTCCTACGAGCAGTACTTC
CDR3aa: CSSSPLSTGSYEQYF

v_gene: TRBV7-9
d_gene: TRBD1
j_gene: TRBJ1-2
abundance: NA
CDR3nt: TGTGCCAGCAGCTCACAGGGGGCTGGCTACACCTTC
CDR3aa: CASSSQGAGYTF

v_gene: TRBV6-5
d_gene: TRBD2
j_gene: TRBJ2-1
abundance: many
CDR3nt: TGTGCCAGCAGTTACAGCGGGAGGCTCGGCAATGAGCAGTTCTTC
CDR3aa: CASSYSGRLGNEQFF

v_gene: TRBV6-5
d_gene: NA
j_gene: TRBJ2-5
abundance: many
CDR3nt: TGTGCCAGCAGTTACTCTCATGACCTCGGGGAGACCCAGTACTTC
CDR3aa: CASSYSHDLGETQYF

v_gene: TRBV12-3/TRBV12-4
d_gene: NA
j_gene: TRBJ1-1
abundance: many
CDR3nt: TGTGCCAGCAGTTTAGCGGCCTTTACCACTGAAGCTTTCTTT
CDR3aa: CASSLAAFTTEAFF

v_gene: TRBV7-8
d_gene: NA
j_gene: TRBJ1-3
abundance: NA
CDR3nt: TGTGCCAGCAGCTTAAGGACGAGACCTGGAGACACCATATATTTT
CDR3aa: CASSLRTRPGDTIYF

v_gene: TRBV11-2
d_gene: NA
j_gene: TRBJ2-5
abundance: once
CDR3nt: TGTGCCAGCAGCCTATGTGTCGAGATGACCCAGTACTTC
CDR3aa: CASSLCVEMTQYF

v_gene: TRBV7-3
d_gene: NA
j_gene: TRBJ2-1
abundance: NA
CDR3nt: TGTGCCAGGAGCTCGGATGGTCGGACCACCGGGGAGCAGTTCTTC
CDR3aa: CARSSDGRTTGEQFF

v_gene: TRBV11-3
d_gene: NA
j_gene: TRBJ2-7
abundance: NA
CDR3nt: TGTGCCAGCAGTTCTGACCCAGGGAACTCCTACGAGCAGTACTTC
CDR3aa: CASSSDPGNSYEQYF

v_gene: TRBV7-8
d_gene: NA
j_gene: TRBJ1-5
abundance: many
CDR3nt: TGTGCCAGCAGCTTAGGGGCTAATCAGCCCCAGCATTTT
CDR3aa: CASSLGANQPQHF

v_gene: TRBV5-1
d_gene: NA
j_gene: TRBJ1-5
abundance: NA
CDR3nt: TGCGCCAGCAGCTTCACAGGCGGGGAGCCCCAGCATTTT
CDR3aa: CASSFTGGEPQHF